The entry below describes one T cell receptor (beta chain). Its antigen is still unknown. Patients with Susac syndrome met diagnostic criteria that were recently defined for definite or probable disease. Random hexamers primed reverse transcription of roughly 0.5 to 1 ug RNA. Multiplex immunoSEQ PCR targeted 54 Vbeta and 13 Jbeta TCR beta segments. TCRdb passed the immunoSEQ multiplex PCR reads through MiXCR, listing each CDR3 protein once. The sample holds around 200,000 distinct CDR3 sequences, about 94% seen once. V was cut by 0 bases and J by 7 bases, with 16 bases left in between. The CDR3 has 17 amino acids. Per the germline V gene, CDR1 is MNHEY and CDR2 is SVGEGT. The record originates from a study of CD8 T cells in Susac syndrome. Points from the study as a whole: Clonal expansion did not appear in Susac syndrome CD4+ T cell repertoires.

This clonotype originated in a human donor with Susac syndrome. The sequencing sample was made of CD4+ T cells from PBMCs. The chain employs TRBV6-2 or TRBV6-3 and TRBJ1-6; perhaps TRBD1 as D (6 bases). The CDR3: CASSYSTLQGLNSPLHF. CDR3 sequence (DNA): TGTGCCAGCAGTTACTCTACCCTACAGGGACTCAATTCACCCCTCCACTTT.